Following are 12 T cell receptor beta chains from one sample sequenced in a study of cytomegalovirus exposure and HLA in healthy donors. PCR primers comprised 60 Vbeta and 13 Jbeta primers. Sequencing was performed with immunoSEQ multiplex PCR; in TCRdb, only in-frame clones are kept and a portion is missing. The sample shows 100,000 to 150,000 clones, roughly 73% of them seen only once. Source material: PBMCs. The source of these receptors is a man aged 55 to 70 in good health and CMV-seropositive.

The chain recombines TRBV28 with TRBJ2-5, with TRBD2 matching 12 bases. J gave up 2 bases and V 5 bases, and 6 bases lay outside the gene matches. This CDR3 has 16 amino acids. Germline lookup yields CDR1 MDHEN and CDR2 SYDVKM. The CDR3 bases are TGTGCCAGCAGTGGGGCTAGCGGGGGGGCTCAAGAGACCCAGTACTTC. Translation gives CASSGASGGAQETQYF.

The CDR3 DNA reads TGCGCCAGCAGCGTCCTACGTCCGGGAGGCTACGAGCAGTACTTC. Translating gives CASSVLRPGGYEQYF. This chain uses TRBV5-1 with TRBJ2-7; the match to TRBD2 covers 7 bases. The CDR3 consists of 15 residues. Per the germline V gene, CDR1 is SGHRS and CDR2 is YFSETQ. V dropped 4 bases and J dropped 3; count of bases not matched to a gene: 10.

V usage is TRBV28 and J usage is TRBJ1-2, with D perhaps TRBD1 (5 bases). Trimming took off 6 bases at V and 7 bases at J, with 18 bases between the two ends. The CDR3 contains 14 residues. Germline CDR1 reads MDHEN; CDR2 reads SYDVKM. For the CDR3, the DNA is TGTGCCAGCAGCGTACCCGCAGGGTTTTTTGGCTACACCTTC. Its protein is CASSVPAGFFGYTF.

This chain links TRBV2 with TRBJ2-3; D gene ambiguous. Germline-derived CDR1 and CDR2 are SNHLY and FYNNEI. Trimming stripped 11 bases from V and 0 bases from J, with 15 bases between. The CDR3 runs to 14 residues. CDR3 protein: CAVEMLTSTDTQYF. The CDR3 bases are TGTGCCGTAGAAATGCTTACTAGCACAGATACGCAGTATTTT.

CDR3 in DNA: TGTGCCAGCAGCCCTTCCGGGACAGGGCGGCACGAGCAGTACTTC. Translating gives CASSPSGTGRHEQYF. The chain is built from TRBV7-9 and TRBJ2-5; 9 nucleotides agree with TRBD1. The J call is doubtful: the DNA matches TRBJ2-7 better. CDR1 and CDR2 from the germline V gene are SEHNR and FQNEAQ (reference sequence). The CDR3 is 15 residues long.

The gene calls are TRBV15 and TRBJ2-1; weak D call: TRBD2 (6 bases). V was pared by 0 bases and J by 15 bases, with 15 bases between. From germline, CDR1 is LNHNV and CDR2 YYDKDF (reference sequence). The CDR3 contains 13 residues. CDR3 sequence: CATSRDRGSSWFF. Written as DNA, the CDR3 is TGTGCCACCAGCAGAGATCGGGGGTCGTCCTGGTTCTTC.

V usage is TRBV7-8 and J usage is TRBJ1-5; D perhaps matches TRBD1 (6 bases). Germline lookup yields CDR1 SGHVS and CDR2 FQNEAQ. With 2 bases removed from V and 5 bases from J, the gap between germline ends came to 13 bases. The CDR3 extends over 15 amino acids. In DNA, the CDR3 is TGTGCCAGCAGCTTAAGCACAGGGAGGGATCAGCCCCAGCATTTT. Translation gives CASSLSTGRDQPQHF.

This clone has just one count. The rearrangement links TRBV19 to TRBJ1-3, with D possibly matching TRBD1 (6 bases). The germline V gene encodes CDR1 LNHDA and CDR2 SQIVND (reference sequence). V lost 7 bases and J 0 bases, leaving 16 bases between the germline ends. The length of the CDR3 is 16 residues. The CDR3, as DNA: TGTGCCAGTAAACGACAGGTTGGGCTCTCTGGAAACACCATATATTTT. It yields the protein CASKRQVGLSGNTIYF.

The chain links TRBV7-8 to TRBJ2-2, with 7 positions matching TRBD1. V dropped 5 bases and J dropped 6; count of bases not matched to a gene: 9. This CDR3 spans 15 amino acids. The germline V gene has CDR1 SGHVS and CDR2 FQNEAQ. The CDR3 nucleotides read TGTGCCAGCAGCCCCCGAGGGGGCGCCGCCGGGGAGCTGTTTTTT. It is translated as CASSPRGGAAGELFF.

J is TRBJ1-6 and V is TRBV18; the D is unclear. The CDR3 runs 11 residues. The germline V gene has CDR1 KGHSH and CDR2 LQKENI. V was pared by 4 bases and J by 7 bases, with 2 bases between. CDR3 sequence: CASSLNSPLHF. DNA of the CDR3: TGTGCCAGCTCACTAAATTCACCCCTCCACTTT.

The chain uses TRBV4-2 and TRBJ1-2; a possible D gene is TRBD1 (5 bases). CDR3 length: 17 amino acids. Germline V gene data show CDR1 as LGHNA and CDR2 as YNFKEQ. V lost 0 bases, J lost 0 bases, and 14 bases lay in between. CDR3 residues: CASSQEPRGGANYGYTF. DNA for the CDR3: TGTGCCAGCAGCCAAGAGCCCCGGGGGGGAGCTAACTATGGCTACACCTTC.

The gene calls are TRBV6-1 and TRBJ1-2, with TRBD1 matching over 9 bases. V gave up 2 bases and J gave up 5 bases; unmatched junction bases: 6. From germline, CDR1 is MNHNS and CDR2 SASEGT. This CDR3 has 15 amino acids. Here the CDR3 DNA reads TGTGCCAGCAGTGAATCAGGACAGGGGACTTATGGCTACACCTTC. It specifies CASSESGQGTYGYTF.